The present T cell receptor (beta chain) was sequenced within a study of response to subunit inactivated influenza vaccine. In this sample, this clonotype turned up many times. TCRdb recomputed calls from the RT-PCR reads with MiXCR, one row per CDR3 protein. The sample has some 640,000 distinct CDR3 sequences; around 14% are singletons. J lost 4 bases, V lost 9 bases, and 2 bases had no gene match. CDR3 length: 12 residues. Germline-derived CDR1 and CDR2 are KGHDR and SFDVKD. The clonotype originates from a man aged 50-60 years who received an inactivated influenza vaccine. The chain recombines TRBV24-1 with TRBJ2-3; the match to TRBD2 covers 8 bases. Sequenced material: PBMCs from blood, taken around two weeks before vaccination. The CDR3 DNA follows: TGTGCCACCGGACTAGCCTCAGATACGCAGTATTTT. It is translated as CATGLASDTQYF.